A single sample gave rise to the 20 T cell receptor beta chains below, sequenced in a study of cytomegalovirus exposure and HLA in healthy donors. In the PCR, 60 Vbeta and 13 Jbeta primers were used. The protocol was immunoSEQ multiplex PCR, while the TCRdb copy is restricted to in-frame clones and leaves out a portion. This table holds approximately 170,000 clones, approximately 71% found once. The sample comprised PBMCs. Every receptor here comes from a man in his fifties or sixties in good health and CMV-seronegative.

A single count supports this clone. The J gene is TRBJ2-3, the V gene TRBV2, with 8 bases aligning to TRBD2. The CDR3 loop spans 15 amino acids. V trimming: 6 bases; J trimming: 2 bases; junction bases outside the gene matches: 7. Germline-derived CDR1 and CDR2 are SNHLY and FYNNEI. The CDR3 protein is CASSGSGSYTDTQYF. The CDR3 region has the DNA TGTGCCAGCAGCGGGAGCGGGAGCTACACAGATACGCAGTATTTT.

V gene TRBV4-1 combines with J gene TRBJ2-7; D may be TRBD2 (5 bases). The CDR3 runs 15 residues. Between the trimmed V and J ends, which lost 3 bases and 3 bases, there was a span of 15 bases. CDR1 and CDR2 from the germline V gene are MGHRA and YSYEKL. The CDR3 DNA is TGCGCCAGCAGCCATCCCGGGATCGGAAACTACGAGCAGTACTTC. As protein: CASSHPGIGNYEQYF.

This clone came up a few times. V usage is TRBV4-3 and J usage is TRBJ2-2; D uncertain. V lost 0 bases and J lost 1, with 6 bases in between. From germline, CDR1 is LGHNA and CDR2 YSLEER. The length of the CDR3 is 15 residues. The CDR3 here is CASSQDRRNTGELFF. CDR3 sequence (DNA): TGCGCCAGCAGCCAAGATCGGAGGAACACCGGGGAGCTGTTTTTT.

The J gene is TRBJ1-4, the V gene TRBV11-1; D uncertain. The CDR3 is 17 residues long. Trimming pared 6 bases from V and 7 bases from J, leaving 24 bases between. CDR1 is SGHAT, CDR2 FQDESV, per germline (reference sequence). The CDR3 reads CASSQNSAGAGGEKLFF. The CDR3 DNA reads as TGTGCCAGCAGTCAAAATTCGGCAGGAGCGGGTGGTGAAAAACTGTTTTTT.

This chain connects TRBV30 to TRBJ2-6; TRBD1 aligns across 7 bases. The V gene end was trimmed by 5 bases and the J gene end by 0 bases; junction bases not matched to a gene: 7. Germline V gives CDR1 GTSNPN, CDR2 SVGIG (reference sequence). The CDR3 runs to 16 residues. CDR3 DNA sequence: TGTGCCTGGTCCCACAGGGACAGCTCTGGGGCCAACGTCCTGACTTTC. It is translated as CAWSHRDSSGANVLTF.

The genes are TRBV11-1 and TRBJ2-2; maybe TRBD1 (5 bases). Germline CDR1 SGHAT, CDR2 FQDESV (reference sequence). V was cut by 1 base and J by 0 bases, with 12 bases left in between. The CDR3 runs to 17 residues. CDR3 sequence: CASSLEFPGTNTGELFF. CDR3 DNA sequence: TGTGCCAGCAGCTTAGAATTTCCAGGGACGAACACCGGGGAGCTGTTTTTT.

The gene calls are TRBV5-5 and TRBJ1-2; no firm D call. The CDR3 spans 13 residues. Germline CDR1 SGHKS, CDR2 YYEKEE (reference sequence). V was cut by 4 bases and J by 8 bases, with 15 bases left in between. The CDR3 is CASSQRVGSGYTF. The CDR3, as DNA: TGTGCCAGCAGCCAAAGGGTTGGGAGCGGCTACACCTTC.

This chain connects TRBV5-4 to TRBJ1-1, with TRBD1 matching 7 bases. Trimming removed 4 bases from V and 0 bases from J; junction bases left unmatched: 9. There are 16 residues in the CDR3. Per germline, CDR1 SGHNT and CDR2 YYREEE (reference sequence). CDR3 in amino acids: CASSIGGGGLNTEAFF. CDR3 nucleotide sequence: TGTGCCAGCAGCATCGGAGGGGGCGGACTGAACACTGAAGCTTTCTTT.

V and J are TRBV7-9 and TRBJ1-1; possibly TRBD1 for D (5 bases). In germline, CDR1 is SEHNR, CDR2 FQNEAQ (reference sequence). The CDR3 is 15 residues long. V was cut by 5 bases and J by 1 base, with 14 bases left in between. CDR3 sequence reads: CASSPGGAPNTEAFF. The CDR3 DNA is TGTGCCAGCAGCCCGGGAGGGGCTCCGAACACTGAAGCTTTCTTT.

This clone was counted a few times. The chain recombines TRBV5-1 with TRBJ2-3; D is possibly TRBD2 (5 bases). Trimming cost V 5 bases and J 0 bases, with 13 bases left between them. The CDR3 sequence is 15 residues long. Germline-derived CDR1 and CDR2 are SGHRS and YFSETQ. CDR3 sequence (DNA): TGCGCCAGCAGGCTAGCTGTACCTAGCACAGATACGCAGTATTTT. This sequence encodes CASRLAVPSTDTQYF.

This clone turned up a few times. The gene calls are TRBV7-3 and TRBJ1-1, with 9 bases fitting TRBD1. V trimming: 5 bases; J trimming: 5 bases; junction bases outside the gene matches: 9. Looked up from germline, CDR1 is SGHTA and CDR2 is FQGTGA. There are 15 residues in the CDR3. The CDR3 sequence is CASSPYRGQWTEAFF. The DNA of the CDR3 is TGTGCCAGCAGCCCTTACAGGGGGCAGTGGACTGAAGCTTTCTTT.

The CDR3 DNA follows: TGTGCCAGCAGTGCCCCCAGGACAAGGCATACGCAGTATTTT. Residues: CASSAPRTRHTQYF. The V gene is TRBV6-5, the J gene TRBJ2-3, with TRBD1 as a possible D gene (5 bases). Germline V gene data show CDR1 as MNHEY and CDR2 as SVGAGI. Deletions cut 5 bases from V and 7 bases from J, with 16 bases between. This CDR3 is 14 amino acids long.

This clone appeared a few times. V and J are TRBV18 and TRBJ1-5; D is undetermined. CDR1 is KGHSH, CDR2 LQKENI, per germline. Trimming cost V 2 bases and J 7 bases, with 15 bases left between them. This CDR3 comprises 15 residues. CDR3 region: CASSPNDGGVQPQHF. The CDR3, as DNA: TGTGCCAGCTCACCAAATGATGGCGGGGTCCAGCCCCAGCATTTT.

The chain employs TRBV6-5 and TRBJ2-3; TRBD2 agrees at 9 bases. This CDR3 contains 16 residues. From germline, CDR1 is MNHEY and CDR2 SVGAGI. After removal of 2 bases from V and 6 bases from J, the junction contained 9 bases not matched to a gene. The CDR3: CASSYSGGGAVDTQYF. DNA for the CDR3: TGTGCCAGCAGTTACAGCGGCGGGGGGGCCGTCGATACGCAGTATTTT.

In DNA form, the CDR3 reads TGTGCCAGCAGTTACGCAGGGGCACGGGACTATGGCTACACCTTC. This sequence encodes CASSYAGARDYGYTF. This sequence joins TRBV6-5 and TRBJ1-2; D may be TRBD1 (6 bases). The CDR3 runs 15 residues. V dropped 2 bases and J dropped 3 bases, with 13 bases sitting between them. CDR1 is MNHEY and CDR2 is SVGAGI in the germline V gene.

CDR3 amino acids: CASSPQRQETQYF. CDR3 nucleotides: TGCGCCAGCAGCCCCCAGCGGCAAGAGACCCAGTACTTC. The chain couples TRBV5-1 to TRBJ2-5; D is possibly TRBD2 (5 bases). Germline V lookup: CDR1 SGHRS, CDR2 YFSETQ. The CDR3 covers 13 residues. The V gene lost 4 bases and the J gene lost 2 bases, with 9 bases spanning the gap.

The chain links TRBV28 to TRBJ2-3, with D unresolved. V was pared by 2 bases and J by 0 bases, with 6 bases between. Germline V CDR1 and CDR2: MDHEN, SYDVKM. This CDR3 has 14 residues. CDR3 nucleotide sequence: TGTGCCAGCAGTTTACCTGCGAGCACAGATACGCAGTATTTT. Encoded protein: CASSLPASTDTQYF.

This clone has a handful of counts. The chain carries TRBV5-4 and TRBJ1-1; 8 bases match TRBD1. Germline CDR1 is SGHNT and CDR2 is YYREEE (reference sequence). J gave up 1 base and V 4 bases, and 3 bases lay outside the gene matches. The CDR3 spans 14 residues. The CDR3 nucleotides are TGTGCCAGCAGCCCCGGACAGGGGAACACTGAAGCTTTCTTT. Protein sequence: CASSPGQGNTEAFF. The whole variable domain, filled in from reference TRBV5-4 and TRBJ1-1, reads ETGVTQSPTHLIKTRGQQVTLRCSSQSGHNTVSWYQQALGQGPQFIFQYYREEENGRGNFPPRFSGLQFPNYSSELNVNALELDDSALYLCASSPGQGNTEAFFGQGTRLTVV.

The genes are TRBV6-5 and TRBJ1-3, with 7 bases aligning to TRBD1. Germline values: CDR1 MNHEY, CDR2 SVGAGI. The CDR3 consists of 15 residues. Germline trimming cut 5 bases from V and 0 bases from J; bases unmatched to any gene: 4. The CDR3 reads CASSRQGYSGNTIYF. For the CDR3, the DNA is TGTGCCAGCAGTCGACAGGGCTACTCTGGAAACACCATATATTTT.

V and J are TRBV15 and TRBJ1-2; 7 positions agree with TRBD1. Losses at the gene ends were 0 bases for V and 5 bases for J; bases not matched to a gene: 15. This CDR3 is 18 amino acids long. Germline V gene lookup returns CDR1 LNHNV and CDR2 YYDKDF (reference sequence). CDR3 sequence reads: CATSREDRPGQTLYGYTF. The CDR3 coding sequence is TGTGCCACCAGCAGAGAGGATAGACCGGGACAGACCCTTTATGGCTACACCTTC.